The T cell receptor (beta chain) under discussion was sequenced for a study of CD8+ T cells in alopecia areata. Study context: For the treated group, dosing was oral tofacitinib at 5 to 10 mg twice daily.

Stated treatment: oral pan-JAK inhibitor, 5-10 mg twice daily. Germline V lookup: CDR1 SGDLS, CDR2 YYNGEE. V lost 0 bases, J lost 5 bases, and 10 bases lay in between. The CDR3 is made up of 14 amino acids. This clone showed up just a few times. The antigen remains undetermined. Study conclusions and caveats: Expanded CD8+ clones among the top 100, and scalp clonality, were significantly decreased by tofacitinib. Lesional scalp exceeded normal scalp in clonality, especially in alopecia totalis/universalis. Between patients, shared TCR sequences were less clear than in mice. This was possibly due in part to HLA diversity in the patient population.

RNA extraction was followed by reverse transcription into cDNA, which acted as the sequencing template. Sequencing was performed with immunoSEQ multiplex PCR; in TCRdb, only in-frame clones are kept and a portion is missing. The sample holds around 100,000 clones, just over 70% seen once. The source is a human donor with alopecia areata. This sample comprised CD8+ T cells sorted from blood, obtained at roughly week 45, from a patient treated with tofacitinib. The chain joins TRBV9 to TRBJ2-3, with D perhaps TRBD2 (5 bases). The CDR3 bases are TGTGCCAGCAGCGTAGCGGACTTGGTAGATACGCAGTATTTT. It translates to CASSVADLVDTQYF.